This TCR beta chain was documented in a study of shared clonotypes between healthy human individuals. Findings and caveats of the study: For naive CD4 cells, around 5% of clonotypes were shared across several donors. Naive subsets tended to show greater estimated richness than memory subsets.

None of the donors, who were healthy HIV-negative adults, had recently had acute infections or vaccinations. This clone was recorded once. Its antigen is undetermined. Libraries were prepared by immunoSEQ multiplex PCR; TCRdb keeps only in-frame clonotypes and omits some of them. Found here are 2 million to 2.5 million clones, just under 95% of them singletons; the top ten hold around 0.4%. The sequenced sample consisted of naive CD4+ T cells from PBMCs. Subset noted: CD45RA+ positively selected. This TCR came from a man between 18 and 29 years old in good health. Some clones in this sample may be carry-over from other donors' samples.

CDR3 in DNA: TGTGCCAGCAGTGAAGCGGGACTAGCCGTCTACGAGCAGTACTTC. Encoded protein: CASSEAGLAVYEQYF. The gene calls are TRBV6-1 and TRBJ2-7; 9 nucleotides align to TRBD2. The CDR3 spans 15 residues. Germline CDR1 MNHNS, CDR2 SASEGT. V dropped 0 bases and J dropped 3; count of bases not matched to a gene: 3.